Each of the 23 T cell receptor beta chains below was sequenced from the same sample in a study of shared clonotypes between healthy human individuals. Only in-frame clones appear in the TCRdb table, and some are missing; sequencing was by immunoSEQ multiplex PCR. The table lists roughly 1,000,000 clones, 70% to 80% of them singletons. The material sequenced was memory CD4+ T cells from PBMCs. The subset was: CD45RA-negative fraction. Receptor source: a man between 18 and 35 years old in good health. Some clones in this sample may be carry-over from other donors' samples.

The chain employs TRBV11-2 and TRBJ2-1, with a possible D match to TRBD1 (6 bases). Deletions cut 3 bases from V and 5 bases from J, with 17 bases between. The CDR3 has 16 amino acids. Germline CDR1 reads SGHAT; CDR2 reads FQNNGV. CDR3 DNA: TGTGCCAGCAGCTTCAGTCATGGACAGACTAACAATGAGCAGTTCTTC. Translating gives CASSFSHGQTNNEQFF.

This clone was seen ten or more times. The same CDR3 is also encoded by other DNA sequences in this sample. The chain couples TRBV7-2 to TRBJ2-5; no definite D call. The CDR3 contains 13 residues. Looked up from germline, CDR1 is SGHTA and CDR2 is FQGNSA. V dropped 2 bases and J dropped 5 bases, with 9 bases sitting between them. CDR3 region: CASSLSLGETQYF. The CDR3 region has the DNA TGTGCCAGCAGCTTAAGTCTAGGGGAGACCCAGTACTTC.

There are a few counts of this clone. The chain recombines TRBV30 with TRBJ1-2; D uncertain. Trimming shortened V by 5 bases and J by 0 bases, and 13 bases separated the two germline ends. The CDR3 is 14 residues long. CDR1 and CDR2 (germline): GTSNPN, SVGIG (reference sequence). The CDR3 bases are TGTGCCTGGTTCCCCCATGGTGCTAACTATGGCTACACCTTC. It encodes CAWFPHGANYGYTF.

This rearrangement joins TRBV18 to TRBJ1-1; 7 positions match TRBD1. The V and J ends lost 6 bases and 3 bases, in that order; junction bases with no gene match: 13. CDR3 size: 16 residues. Looked up from germline, CDR1 is KGHSH and CDR2 is LQKENI. CDR3 in amino acids: CASSTNTGAGDTEAFF. The CDR3 DNA sequence: TGTGCCAGCTCGACAAACACAGGGGCGGGGGACACTGAAGCTTTCTTT.

This clone appeared a few times. The CDR3 here is CASAPSREMNTEAFF. The CDR3 nucleotides are TGTGCCAGCGCTCCCTCCAGGGAAATGAACACTGAAGCTTTCTTT. V usage is TRBV7-3 and J usage is TRBJ1-1; a possible D gene is TRBD1 (5 bases). Germline CDR1 reads SGHTA; CDR2 reads FQGTGA. The CDR3 extends over 15 amino acids. The germline V and J ends were trimmed by 8 bases and 0 bases, with 16 bases remaining between them.

This clone appeared once. J is TRBJ2-4 and V is TRBV27; maybe TRBD1 (6 bases). V was clipped by 2 bases and J by 7 bases, with 18 bases between them. Germline V gene sequence: CDR1 MNHEY, CDR2 SMNVEV (reference sequence). This CDR3 contains 16 residues. The CDR3 nucleotides are TGTGCCAGCAGTTTAACTGGGACGGAAGGGGGTAACATTCAGTACTTC. It specifies CASSLTGTEGGNIQYF.

The J gene is TRBJ2-1, the V gene TRBV5-5; no firm D call. There are 16 residues in the CDR3. V lost 1 base to trimming and J lost 2 bases, with 13 bases between them. CDR1 is SGHKS and CDR2 is YYEKEE in the germline V gene (reference sequence). The DNA of the CDR3 is TGTGCCAGCAGCTTGAGAACCGAGGTCCCCTACAATGAGCAGTTCTTC. As protein: CASSLRTEVPYNEQFF. The whole variable domain, remainder taken from reference TRBV5-5 and TRBJ2-1, is DAGVTQSPTHLIKTRGQQVTLRCSPISGHKSVSWYQQVLGQGPQFIFQYYEKEERGRGNFPDRFSARQFPNYSSELNVNALLLGDSALYLCASSLRTEVPYNEQFFGPGTRLTVL.

This chain joins TRBV2 and TRBJ1-4; D not certain. The CDR3 has 15 residues. V gave up 4 bases and J gave up 5 bases, with 14 bases separating them. The germline V gene encodes CDR1 SNHLY and CDR2 FYNNEI. CDR3 amino acids: CASSVFGVGNEKLFF. CDR3 bases: TGTGCCAGCAGTGTGTTTGGGGTAGGGAATGAAAAACTGTTTTTT.

The J gene is TRBJ2-2, the V gene TRBV7-3; the D gene is possibly TRBD1 (6 bases). Trimming took 5 bases from V and 0 from J, leaving 10 bases between them. This CDR3 region has 15 residues. CDR1 SGHTA and CDR2 FQGTGA come from the germline V gene. CDR3 region: CASSATGANTGELFF. CDR3 bases: TGTGCCAGCAGCGCGACAGGTGCGAACACCGGGGAGCTGTTTTTT.

V and J are TRBV14 and TRBJ2-5; D uncertain. CDR3 length equals 16 residues. Trimming shortened V by 0 bases and J by 5 bases, and 16 bases separated the two germline ends. Germline assignment: CDR1 SGHDN and CDR2 FVKESK. CDR3 sequence reads: CASSQDLGFGGETQYF. DNA of the CDR3: TGTGCCAGCAGCCAAGATCTGGGGTTCGGCGGCGAGACCCAGTACTTC.

This clone was observed a few times. The same CDR3 also results from other DNA sequences found in this sample. The chain is built from TRBV5-1 and TRBJ1-5; 7 nucleotides align to TRBD1. This CDR3 has 15 amino acids. Germline-derived CDR1 and CDR2 are SGHRS and YFSETQ. Trimming took 1 base from V and 2 from J; bases not matched to a gene: 3. The CDR3 nucleotides are TGCGCCAGCAGCTTGACAGGGGTCGGCAATCAGCCCCAGCATTTT. Protein sequence: CASSLTGVGNQPQHF.

The V gene is TRBV5-1, the J gene TRBJ2-7, with 8 nucleotides matching TRBD2. Germline CDR1 SGHRS, CDR2 YFSETQ. The trim removed 4 bases at V and 4 bases at J, leaving 10 bases unmatched. This CDR3 is 15 amino acids long. CDR3 nucleotides: TGCGCCAGCAGCGAAAATAGCGGGACCTATTACGAGCAGTACTTC. It specifies CASSENSGTYYEQYF.

This clone appeared a few times. This same CDR3 is encoded by further DNA sequences in the sample. The chain employs TRBV28 and TRBJ2-5, with TRBD2 as a possible D gene (7 bases). In germline, CDR1 is MDHEN, CDR2 SYDVKM. The V and J ends lost 7 bases and 1 base respectively, with 10 bases between them. The CDR3 length is 13 residues. CDR3: CASNREGQETQYF. CDR3 sequence (DNA): TGTGCCAGCAACAGGGAGGGCCAAGAGACCCAGTACTTC.

The rearrangement joins TRBV2 to TRBJ2-3, with unresolved D. V shed 0 bases and J shed 2 bases, with 12 bases lying between them. Germline V gene lookup returns CDR1 SNHLY and CDR2 FYNNEI. There are 16 residues in the CDR3. This CDR3 reads CASSEALVWTTDTQYF. The CDR3 coding sequence is TGTGCCAGCAGTGAAGCGCTTGTATGGACCACAGATACGCAGTATTTT.

The chain carries TRBV7-6 and TRBJ2-1; 7 nucleotides agree with TRBD2. The CDR3 is 15 residues long. With V trimmed by 2 bases and J by 2 bases, 3 bases remained unmatched. Per the germline V gene, CDR1 is SGHVS and CDR2 is FNYEAQ. The CDR3 loop reads CASSLLGLAYNEQFF. DNA of the CDR3: TGTGCCAGCAGCTTACTCGGACTAGCCTACAATGAGCAGTTCTTC. Combining the CDR3 with reference TRBV7-6 and TRBJ2-1 gives the whole variable domain GAGVSQSPRYKVTKRGQDVALRCDPISGHVSLYWYRQALGQGPEFLTYFNYEAQQDKSGLPNDRFSAERPEGSISTLTIQRTEQRDSAMYRCASSLLGLAYNEQFFGPGTRLTVL.

This chain joins TRBV5-6 and TRBJ2-2; 7 nucleotides match TRBD1. CDR1 is SGHDT, CDR2 YYEEEE, per germline. The junction had 8 bases not matched to a gene; V was cut back by 0 bases and J by 6 bases. The CDR3 sequence is 16 residues long. The CDR3 spells CASSLALQGRAGELFF. CDR3 bases: TGTGCCAGCAGCTTGGCGTTACAGGGGCGCGCCGGGGAGCTGTTTTTT.

This clone has a handful of counts. The chain combines TRBV6-1 with TRBJ1-2, with D possibly being TRBD1 (6 bases). V was cut by 7 bases and J by 6 bases, with 15 bases left in between. The CDR3 length is 13 residues. Germline V gene sequence: CDR1 MNHNS, CDR2 SASEGT. DNA for the CDR3: TGTGCCAGCATTCTGACAGGACGCAATGGCTACACCTTC. Its translation is CASILTGRNGYTF.

Points on this clone: The same CDR3 can be traced to other DNA sequences in this sample. This chain's CDR3 is CASRQTGGNQPQHF. The CDR3 region has the DNA TGTGCCAGCAGGCAGACAGGGGGAAATCAGCCCCAGCATTTT. This chain joins TRBV6-5 and TRBJ1-5, with 9 bases lining up with TRBD1. The CDR3 contains 14 residues. Germline V gene sequence: CDR1 MNHEY, CDR2 SVGAGI. Trimming removed 6 bases from V and 4 bases from J; junction bases left unmatched: 4.

This clone was found once. V and J are TRBV28 and TRBJ2-7; unclear D gene. Germline loops: CDR1 MDHEN, CDR2 SYDVKM. The CDR3 loop spans 14 amino acids. V lost 4 bases to trimming and J lost 3 bases, with 13 bases between them. Written as DNA, the CDR3 is TGTGCCAGCAGTTCTCGACCGGCTTACTACGAGCAGTACTTC. Its translation: CASSSRPAYYEQYF.

On this clone itself: A much larger clone is a single base away; this may be a read error. The chain couples TRBV10-3 to TRBJ2-5; no definite D call. The CDR3 consists of 13 residues. Germline assignment: CDR1 ENHRY and CDR2 SYGVKD. V gave up 3 bases and J gave up 0 bases, with 5 bases separating them. The CDR3 DNA reads TGTGCCATCAGTGACCAGTACCAAGAGACCCAGTACTTC. It yields the protein CAISDQYQETQYF.

The chain is built from TRBV14 and TRBJ2-7, with 7 bases lining up with TRBD2. Germline lookup yields CDR1 SGHDN and CDR2 FVKESK. The CDR3 is 14 residues long. The J segment lost 9 bases and the V segment lost 4 bases, leaving 12 bases of the junction unmatched. The CDR3: CASSRAGTTRVQYF. CDR3 nucleotide sequence: TGTGCCAGCAGCCGCGCCGGGACTACCCGCGTGCAGTACTTC.

The rearrangement links TRBV27 to TRBJ2-1, with a possible D match to TRBD2 (6 bases). Trimming stripped 7 bases from V and 2 bases from J, with 21 bases between. In germline, CDR1 is MNHEY, CDR2 SMNVEV (reference sequence). There are 17 residues in the CDR3. The CDR3, as DNA: TGTGCCAGCATAATTCGGGACGGGAGTTTCACCTACAATGAGCAGTTCTTC. Its protein product is CASIIRDGSFTYNEQFF.

This clone has more than one count but fewer than ten. Other DNA sequences from this sample encode an identical CDR3 as well. This chain links TRBV2 with TRBJ2-5; 10 nucleotides align to TRBD1. Unmatched junction bases numbered 0, after V lost 6 bases and J lost 5 bases. The CDR3 length is 12 residues. The germline V gene has CDR1 SNHLY and CDR2 FYNNEI. This CDR3 reads CASRDRGETQYF. The CDR3 DNA reads as TGTGCCAGCAGGGACAGGGGGGAGACCCAGTACTTC.